This TCR beta chain was found in a study of blood T cell repertoires in COVID-19. Study at large: From the United States, Italy and Spain came samples of acute and convalescent COVID-19. In each case, the material was cDNA or gDNA derived from T cells, B-cell-depleted T cells, or PBMCs.

Germline CDR1 SQVTM, CDR2 ANQGSEA. With V trimmed by 4 bases and J by 4 bases, 4 bases remained unmatched. The CDR3 runs to 14 residues. Produced via immunoSEQ multiplex PCR; TCRdb's table is partial and in-frame only. The sample contains roughly 120,000 clones, roughly 80% of which appear only once. Input material: peripheral blood. This sequence joins TRBV29-1 and TRBJ2-2, with 9 bases identical to TRBD1. This TCR was sampled from a human donor in a cohort sampled during active COVID-19. CDR3 bases: TGCAGCGTTGGGGGACAGGGTGGCACCGGGGAGCTGTTTTTT. Translated, it gives CSVGGQGGTGELFF.